This TCR beta chain comes out of a study of cytomegalovirus exposure and HLA in healthy donors. Both 60 Vbeta primers and 13 Jbeta primers went into the PCR. As originally analysed: Unique TCR beta chains numbered 60 million to 100 million in a later analysis, with around 10 million shared. Assay: immunoSEQ multiplex PCR; the TCRdb copy retains only in-frame clones and omits some. The V and J calls and clone size were taken over from that table, and D and trimming were inferred from the DNA. The data contain some 110,000 clones, around four fifths of them singletons. The clonotype originates from a man aged 50-59 years in good health and CMV-seronegative. The sample consisted of PBMCs.

DNA for the CDR3: TGTGCCAGCAGCTTGGATACCGGGACAGGGCGGGAAAAACTGTTTTTT. Translation: CASSLDTGTGREKLFF. The V and J genes are TRBV5-4 and TRBJ1-4; 9 positions match TRBD1. CDR1 and CDR2 from the germline V gene are SGHNT and YYREEE (reference sequence). V trimming: 0 bases; J trimming: 8 bases; junction bases outside the gene matches: 8. The CDR3 is made up of 16 amino acids.